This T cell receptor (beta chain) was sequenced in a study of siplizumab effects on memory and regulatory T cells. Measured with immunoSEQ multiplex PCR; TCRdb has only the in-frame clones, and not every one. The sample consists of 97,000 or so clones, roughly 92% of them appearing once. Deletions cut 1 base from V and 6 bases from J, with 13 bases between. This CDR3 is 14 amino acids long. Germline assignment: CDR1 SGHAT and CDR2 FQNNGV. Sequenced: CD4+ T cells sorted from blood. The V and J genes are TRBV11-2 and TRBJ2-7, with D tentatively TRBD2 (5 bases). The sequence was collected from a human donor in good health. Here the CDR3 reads CASSLGGSRIEQYF. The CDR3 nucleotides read TGTGCCAGCAGCTTAGGAGGGAGCAGGATCGAGCAGTACTTC.